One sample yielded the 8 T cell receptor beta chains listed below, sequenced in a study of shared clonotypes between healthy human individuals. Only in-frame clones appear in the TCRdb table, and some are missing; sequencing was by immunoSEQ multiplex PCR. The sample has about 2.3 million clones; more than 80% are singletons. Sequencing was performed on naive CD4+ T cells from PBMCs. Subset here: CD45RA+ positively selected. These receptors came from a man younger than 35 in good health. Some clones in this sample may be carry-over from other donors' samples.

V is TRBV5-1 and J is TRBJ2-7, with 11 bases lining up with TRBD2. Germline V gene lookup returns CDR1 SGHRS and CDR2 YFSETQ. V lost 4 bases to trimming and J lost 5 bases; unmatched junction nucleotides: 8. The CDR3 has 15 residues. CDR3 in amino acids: CASSPTSGSFDEQYF. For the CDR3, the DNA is TGCGCCAGCAGCCCTACTAGCGGGAGTTTCGACGAGCAGTACTTC.

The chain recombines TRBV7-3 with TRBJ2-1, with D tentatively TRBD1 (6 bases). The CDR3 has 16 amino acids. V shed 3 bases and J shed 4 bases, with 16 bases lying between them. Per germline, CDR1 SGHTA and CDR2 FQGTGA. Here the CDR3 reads CASSFNGDTPYNEQFF. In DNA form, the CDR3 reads TGTGCCAGCAGCTTTAACGGGGACACCCCTTACAATGAGCAGTTCTTC.

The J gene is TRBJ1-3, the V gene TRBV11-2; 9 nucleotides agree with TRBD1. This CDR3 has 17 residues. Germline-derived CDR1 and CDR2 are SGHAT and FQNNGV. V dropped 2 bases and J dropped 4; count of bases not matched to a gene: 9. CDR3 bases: TGTGCCAGCAGCTTATCGACCGGGACAGGGTCCGGAAACACCATATATTTT. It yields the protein CASSLSTGTGSGNTIYF.

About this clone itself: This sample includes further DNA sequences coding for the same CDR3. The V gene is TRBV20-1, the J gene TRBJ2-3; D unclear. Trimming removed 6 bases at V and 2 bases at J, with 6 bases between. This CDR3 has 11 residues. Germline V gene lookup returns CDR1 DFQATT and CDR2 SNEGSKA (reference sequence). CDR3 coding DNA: TGCAGTGCCCTAATCACAGATACGCAGTATTTT. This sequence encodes CSALITDTQYF.

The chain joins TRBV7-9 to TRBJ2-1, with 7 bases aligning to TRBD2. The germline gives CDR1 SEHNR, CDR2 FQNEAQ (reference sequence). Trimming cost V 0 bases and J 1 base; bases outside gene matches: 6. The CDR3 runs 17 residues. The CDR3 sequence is CASSLAETAGSYNEQFF. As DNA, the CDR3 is TGTGCCAGCAGCTTAGCGGAAACAGCGGGGTCCTACAATGAGCAGTTCTTC.

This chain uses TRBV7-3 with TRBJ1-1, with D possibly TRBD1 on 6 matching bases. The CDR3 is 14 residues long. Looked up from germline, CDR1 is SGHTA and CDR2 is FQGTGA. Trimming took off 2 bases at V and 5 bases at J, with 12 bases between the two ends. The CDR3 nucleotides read TGTGCCAGCAGCTTATGGGGAAGGGGGACTGAAGCTTTCTTT. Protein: CASSLWGRGTEAFF.

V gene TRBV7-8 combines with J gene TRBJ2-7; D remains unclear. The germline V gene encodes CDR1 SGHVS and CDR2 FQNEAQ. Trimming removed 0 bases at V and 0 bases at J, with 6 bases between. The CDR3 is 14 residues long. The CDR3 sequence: CASSLAWLSYEQYF. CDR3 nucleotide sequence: TGTGCCAGCAGCTTAGCGTGGCTCTCCTACGAGCAGTACTTC.

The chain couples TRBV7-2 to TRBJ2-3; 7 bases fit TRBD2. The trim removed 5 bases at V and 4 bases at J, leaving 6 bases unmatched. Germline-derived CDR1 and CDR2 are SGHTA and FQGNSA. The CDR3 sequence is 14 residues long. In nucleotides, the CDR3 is TGTGCCAGCAGCCGGCAGCTAGCGGCAGATACGCAGTATTTT. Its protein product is CASSRQLAADTQYF.